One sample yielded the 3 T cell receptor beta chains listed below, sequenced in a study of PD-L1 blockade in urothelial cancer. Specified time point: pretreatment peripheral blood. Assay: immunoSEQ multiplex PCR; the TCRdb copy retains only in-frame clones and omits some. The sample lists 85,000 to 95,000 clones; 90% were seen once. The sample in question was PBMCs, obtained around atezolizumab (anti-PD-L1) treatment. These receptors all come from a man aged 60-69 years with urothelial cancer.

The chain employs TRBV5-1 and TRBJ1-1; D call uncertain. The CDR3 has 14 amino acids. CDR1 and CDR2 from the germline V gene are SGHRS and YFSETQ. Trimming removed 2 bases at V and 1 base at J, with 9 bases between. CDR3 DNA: TGCGCCAGCAGCTTCCTATCAGGGAACACTGAAGCTTTCTTT. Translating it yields CASSFLSGNTEAFF.

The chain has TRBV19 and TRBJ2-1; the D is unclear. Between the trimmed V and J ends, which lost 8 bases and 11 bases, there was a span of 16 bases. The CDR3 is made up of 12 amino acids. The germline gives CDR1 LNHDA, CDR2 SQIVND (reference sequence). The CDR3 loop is CASGRLAHKQFF. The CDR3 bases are TGTGCCAGTGGTAGGTTAGCACACAAGCAGTTCTTC.

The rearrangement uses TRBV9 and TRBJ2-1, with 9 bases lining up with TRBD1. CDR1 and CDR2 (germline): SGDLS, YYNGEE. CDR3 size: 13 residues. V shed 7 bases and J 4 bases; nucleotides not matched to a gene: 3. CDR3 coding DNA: TGTGCCAGCGGGGACAGGGAGTACAATGAGCAGTTCTTC. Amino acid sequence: CASGDREYNEQFF.